This TCR beta chain was sequenced during a study of blood T cell repertoires in COVID-19. For the study at large: Researchers got acute and convalescent COVID-19 samples from the United States, Italy and Spain. Nucleic acid was either cDNA or gDNA, and it came from T cells, B-cell-depleted T cells, or PBMCs.

The CDR3 runs 13 residues. The germline gives CDR1 KGHSH, CDR2 LQKENI. The V gene lost 1 base and the J gene lost 5 bases, with 8 bases spanning the gap. Per the study methods: Estimates of nucleated cell counts were drawn from the amplification of reference gene primers. The table came from immunoSEQ multiplex PCR; TCRdb's copy has only in-frame clones and leaves some out. V, J and clone size were drawn from that table, and D and trimming were deduced from the DNA. This table holds more than 150,000 clones, 85% to 90% found once. This TCR came from a man aged 50-59 years with active or convalescent COVID-19. Source material: peripheral blood. The chain links TRBV18 to TRBJ2-5; tentatively, D is TRBD1 (5 bases). The CDR3 region is CASSPRRGETQYF. As DNA, the CDR3 is TGTGCCAGCTCACCACGTAGGGGCGAGACCCAGTACTTC.